The 11 T cell receptor beta chains below all came from one sample that was sequenced in a study of blood T cell repertoires in COVID-19. Using immunoSEQ multiplex PCR, the repertoire was profiled, and TCRdb retains in-frame clones only, with some absent. Of under 200,000 clones detected, about 83% appear once; the ten largest clones hold roughly 2%. Sequencing used peripheral blood. The origin of the receptors is a woman of 80 years or more with acute or convalescent COVID-19.

The V call is TRBV4-3, the J call TRBJ2-6; TRBD1 matches at 12 bases. Germline V CDR1 and CDR2: LGHNA, YSLEER. The junction had 8 bases not matched to a gene; V was cut back by 1 base and J by 4 bases. This CDR3 has 19 amino acids. CDR3 region: CASSQVPGQGAYGANVLTF. CDR3 nucleotide sequence: TGCGCCAGCAGCCAAGTACCGGGACAGGGGGCTTACGGGGCCAACGTCCTGACTTTC.

The V call is TRBV11-2, the J call TRBJ2-4; 14 bases agree with TRBD2. Germline CDR1 SGHAT, CDR2 FQNNGV. The CDR3 spans 19 residues. Unmatched junction bases numbered 10, after V lost 1 base and J lost 5 bases. The CDR3 region has the DNA TGTGCCAGCAGCTTAGGGAGACTAGCGGGAGGGCGAGGCCAAAACATTCAGTACTTC. Translation gives CASSLGRLAGGRGQNIQYF.

The chain employs TRBV6-2 or TRBV6-3 and TRBJ2-3; D remains unclear. Trimming stripped 2 bases from V and 0 bases from J, with 9 bases between. Germline CDR1 reads MNHEY; CDR2 reads SVGEGT. This CDR3 has 15 amino acids. The CDR3 coding sequence is TGTGCCAGCAGTTACGGTGCGGTTAGCACAGATACGCAGTATTTT. Its translation: CASSYGAVSTDTQYF.

The CDR3 region is CASSLTEAGWSDTQYF. CDR3 nucleotides: TGCGCCAGCAGCCTCACCGAAGCGGGATGGTCAGATACGCAGTATTTT. The chain is built from TRBV5-1 and TRBJ2-3, with 7 bases matching TRBD2. This CDR3 region has 16 residues. J lost 4 bases, V lost 4 bases, and 12 bases had no gene match. Germline-derived CDR1 and CDR2 are SGHRS and YFSETQ.

The chain links TRBV5-6 to TRBJ2-3; TRBD2 matches at 7 bases. The CDR3 length is 16 residues. Looked up from germline, CDR1 is SGHDT and CDR2 is YYEEEE. Trimming removed 0 bases from V and 6 bases from J; junction bases left unmatched: 10. This CDR3 is CASSLEPGGPLDTQYF. CDR3 DNA: TGTGCCAGCAGCTTGGAACCGGGGGGTCCCTTGGATACGCAGTATTTT.

V usage is TRBV27 and J usage is TRBJ1-1; D unresolved. CDR1 and CDR2 from the germline V gene are MNHEY and SMNVEV (reference sequence). The CDR3 sequence is 13 residues long. V lost 4 bases, J lost 4 bases, and 10 bases lay in between. CDR3 sequence (DNA): TGTGCCAGCAGTTGGACTGGTGGCACTGAAGCTTTCTTT. This translates into CASSWTGGTEAFF.

This chain connects TRBV7-2 to TRBJ2-3; D possibly corresponds to TRBD1 (7 bases). This CDR3 has 16 amino acids. V was shortened by 5 bases and J by 8 bases, with 23 bases between the two germline ends. The V gene's germline CDR1 is SGHTA and CDR2 FQGNSA. The CDR3, as DNA: TGTGCCAGCAGCCCTTTCACAGGGGTCCAGGAGGGTACGCAGTATTTT. It yields the protein CASSPFTGVQEGTQYF.

V gene TRBV18 combines with J gene TRBJ1-6; maybe TRBD1 (5 bases). V lost 6 bases, J lost 7 bases, and 16 bases lay in between. The CDR3 runs to 15 residues. Germline V gives CDR1 KGHSH, CDR2 LQKENI. In DNA, the CDR3 is TGTGCCAGCTCCCAAAATACAGGCTACAATTCACCCCTCCACTTT. Protein product: CASSQNTGYNSPLHF. The complete variable domain, with remaining parts taken from reference TRBV18 and TRBJ1-6, reads NAGVMQNPRHLVRRRGQEARLRCSPMKGHSHVYWYRQLPEEGLKFMVYLQKENIIDESGMPKERFSAEFPKEGPSILRIQQVVRGDSAAYFCASSQNTGYNSPLHFGNGTRLTVT.

Written as DNA, the CDR3 is TGCGCCAGCAGCTTTCTACAGGGGGAAGATACGCAGTATTTT. Translating it yields CASSFLQGEDTQYF. The genes are TRBV5-1 and TRBJ2-3; 8 bases are a match to TRBD1. CDR3 length: 14 residues. CDR1 and CDR2 from the germline V gene are SGHRS and YFSETQ. Trimming removed 2 bases from V and 5 bases from J; junction bases left unmatched: 4. Supplemented by reference TRBV5-1 and TRBJ2-3, the full variable domain reads KAGVTQTPRYLIKTRGQQVTLSCSPISGHRSVSWYQQTPGQGLQFLFEYFSETQRNKGNFPGRFSGRQFSNSRSEMNVSTLELGDSALYLCASSFLQGEDTQYFGPGTRLTVL.

The CDR3 DNA follows: TGTGCCAGTAGTATAGCAGGGTTGGGCTACGAGCAGTACTTC. This gives the protein CASSIAGLGYEQYF. This chain uses TRBV19 with TRBJ2-7, with D possibly matching TRBD1 (5 bases). V lost 1 base, J lost 3 bases, and 10 bases lay in between. The germline CDR1 and CDR2 sequences are LNHDA and SQIVND (reference sequence). The CDR3 sequence is 14 residues long.

The gene calls are TRBV19 and TRBJ2-7; 11 nucleotides match TRBD2. After removal of 4 bases from V and 3 bases from J, the junction contained 2 bases not matched to a gene. Germline CDR1 is LNHDA and CDR2 is SQIVND (reference sequence). The CDR3 length is 14 residues. The CDR3: CASSKTSGNYEQYF. For the CDR3, the DNA is TGTGCCAGTAGTAAGACTAGCGGGAACTACGAGCAGTACTTC. Supplemented by reference TRBV19 and TRBJ2-7, the full variable domain reads DGGITQSPKYLFRKEGQNVTLSCEQNLNHDAMYWYRQDPGQGLRLIYYSQIVNDFQKGDIAEGYSVSREKKESFPLTVTSAQKNPTAFYLCASSKTSGNYEQYFGPGTRLTVT.